The clone carrying this T cell receptor beta chain was recorded only once. Its antigen is currently unknown. This sample was included in a study of circulating and synovial CD4+ cells in juvenile arthritis. Regarding the study as a whole: Shared-clonotype fractions with synovium likely underestimate full repertoire overlap. These blood cells shared more CDR3 sequences with synovium than bulk blood. Diversity here was lower than in bulk blood CD4 cells. CPL versus bulk CD4 samples: T cell genome counts differed by at least an order of magnitude.

The germline CDR1 and CDR2 sequences are MDHEN and SYDVKM. The CDR3 extends over 14 amino acids. Trimming shortened V by 6 bases and J by 0 bases, and 9 bases separated the two germline ends. Generated by immunoSEQ multiplex PCR, the TCRdb table keeps only in-frame clones and is missing some. Of some 30,000 clones listed, about 93% are singletons. This sequence originates from a human donor with juvenile idiopathic arthritis. The chain uses TRBV28 and TRBJ2-4; no reliable D call. Source material: CD4+ T cells from blood. DNA for the CDR3: TGTGCCAGCAGGACACCCCTAGCCAAAAACATTCAGTACTTC. Protein product: CASRTPLAKNIQYF.